This record looks at one TCR beta chain sequence and its context. Its antigen remains unknown. The entry originates in a study of T cell responses to AZD1222 COVID-19 vaccine. Study findings and constraints: At baseline, seropositivity was found in only a handful of AZD1222 recipients. Reportedly, nearly half the spike-specific TCRs target unmutated variant regions.

Trimming at V came to 7 bases and at J to 4 bases, leaving 8 bases not matched to a gene. CDR1 and CDR2 from the germline V gene are MNHEY and SMNVEV (reference sequence). The CDR3 sequence is 17 residues long. The assay was immunoSEQ multiplex PCR, and TCRdb's table has in-frame clones only and misses some. In the table there are around 130,000 clones, around 94% of which are singletons. The rearrangement links TRBV27 to TRBJ2-3, with 16 bases lining up with TRBD2. The sequencing here drew on peripheral blood, taken on day 0 of AZD1222 vaccination. This clonotype originated in an adult in good health. CDR3: CASKTRGTSGRADTQYF. CDR3 DNA: TGTGCCAGCAAAACCCGGGGGACTAGCGGGAGGGCAGATACGCAGTATTTT.